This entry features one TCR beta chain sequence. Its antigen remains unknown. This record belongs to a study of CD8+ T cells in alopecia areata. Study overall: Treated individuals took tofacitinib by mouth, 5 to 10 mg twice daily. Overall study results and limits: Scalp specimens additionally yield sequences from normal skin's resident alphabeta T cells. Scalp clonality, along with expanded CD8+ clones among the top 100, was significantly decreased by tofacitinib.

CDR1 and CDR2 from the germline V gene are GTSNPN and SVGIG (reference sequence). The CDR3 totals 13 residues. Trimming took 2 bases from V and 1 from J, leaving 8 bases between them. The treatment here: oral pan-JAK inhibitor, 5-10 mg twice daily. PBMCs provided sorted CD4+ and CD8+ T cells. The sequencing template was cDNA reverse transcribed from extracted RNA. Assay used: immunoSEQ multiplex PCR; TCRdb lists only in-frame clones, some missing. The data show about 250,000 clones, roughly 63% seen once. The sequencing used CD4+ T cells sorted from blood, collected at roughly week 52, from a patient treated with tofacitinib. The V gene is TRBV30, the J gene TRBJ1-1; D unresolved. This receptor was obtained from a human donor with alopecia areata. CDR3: CAWSKYRNTEAFF. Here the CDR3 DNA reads TGTGCCTGGAGTAAGTACCGGAACACTGAAGCTTTCTTT.